The subject of this entry is one TCR beta chain. Original processing notes: For nucleated cells, counts were estimated from reference gene primer amplification. Clones were sequenced by immunoSEQ multiplex PCR, and TCRdb holds only the in-frame ones, with some missing. That table supplies the V and J calls and clone size; D and trimming were determined from the DNA. The sample gives more than 90,000 clones, 85% of which show up once; more than 1.5% is in the top ten. These data come from a study of blood T cell repertoires in COVID-19. Overall study: Sites in the United States, Italy and Spain provided acute and convalescent COVID-19 samples. Sources were T cells, B-cell-depleted T cells, or PBMCs; the material itself was cDNA or gDNA.

The origin of this receptor is a woman in her 70s with active or convalescent COVID-19. Sequencing input: peripheral blood.

The CDR3 spells CASSSTTPSYNEQFF. Here the CDR3 DNA reads TGCGCCAGCAGCTCTACCACTCCTTCCTACAATGAGCAGTTCTTC. The V and J genes are TRBV5-1 and TRBJ2-1; D gene uncertain. CDR3 length: 15 amino acids. V dropped 3 bases and J dropped 1 base, with 11 bases sitting between them. Germline V CDR1 and CDR2: SGHRS, YFSETQ. Using reference TRBV5-1 and TRBJ2-1 for the parts outside the CDR3, the full variable domain is KAGVTQTPRYLIKTRGQQVTLSCSPISGHRSVSWYQQTPGQGLQFLFEYFSETQRNKGNFPGRFSGRQFSNSRSEMNVSTLELGDSALYLCASSSTTPSYNEQFFGPGTRLTVL.